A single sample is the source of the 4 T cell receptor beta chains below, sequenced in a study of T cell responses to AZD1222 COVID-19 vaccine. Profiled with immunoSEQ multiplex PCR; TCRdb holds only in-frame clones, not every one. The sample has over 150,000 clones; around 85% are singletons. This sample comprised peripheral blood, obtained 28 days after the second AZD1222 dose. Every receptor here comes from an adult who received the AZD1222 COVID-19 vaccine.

The CDR3 sequence is CAAWVGTSPIGELFF. In DNA form, the CDR3 reads TGTGCTGCCTGGGTGGGGACCTCTCCCATCGGGGAGCTGTTTTTT. The chain is built from TRBV12-5 and TRBJ2-2; D may be TRBD1 or TRBD2 (5 bases each). The CDR3 runs 15 residues. The germline V and J ends were trimmed by 11 bases and 7 bases, with 23 bases remaining between them. Germline lookup yields CDR1 LGHNT and CDR2 FRNRAP.

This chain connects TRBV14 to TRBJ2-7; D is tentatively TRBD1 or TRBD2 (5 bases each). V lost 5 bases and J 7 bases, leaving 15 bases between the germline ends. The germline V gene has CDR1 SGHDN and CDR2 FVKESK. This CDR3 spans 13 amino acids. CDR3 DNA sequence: TGTGCCAGCAGCAGAGGGGCAGTGGGGGAGCAGTACTTC. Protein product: CASSRGAVGEQYF.

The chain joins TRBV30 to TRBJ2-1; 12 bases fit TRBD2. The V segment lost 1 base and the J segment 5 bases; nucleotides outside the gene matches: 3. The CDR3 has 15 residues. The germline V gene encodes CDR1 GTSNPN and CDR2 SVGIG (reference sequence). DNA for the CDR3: TGTGCCTGGAGTGGGCTAGCGGGGGGGCACAATGAGCAGTTCTTC. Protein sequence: CAWSGLAGGHNEQFF.

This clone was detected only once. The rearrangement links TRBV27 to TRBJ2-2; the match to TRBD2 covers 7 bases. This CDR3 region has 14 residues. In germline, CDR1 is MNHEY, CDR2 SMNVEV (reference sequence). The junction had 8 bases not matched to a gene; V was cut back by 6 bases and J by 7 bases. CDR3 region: CASRPGLRIGELFF. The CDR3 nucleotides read TGTGCCAGCAGGCCGGGACTACGGATCGGGGAGCTGTTTTTT.